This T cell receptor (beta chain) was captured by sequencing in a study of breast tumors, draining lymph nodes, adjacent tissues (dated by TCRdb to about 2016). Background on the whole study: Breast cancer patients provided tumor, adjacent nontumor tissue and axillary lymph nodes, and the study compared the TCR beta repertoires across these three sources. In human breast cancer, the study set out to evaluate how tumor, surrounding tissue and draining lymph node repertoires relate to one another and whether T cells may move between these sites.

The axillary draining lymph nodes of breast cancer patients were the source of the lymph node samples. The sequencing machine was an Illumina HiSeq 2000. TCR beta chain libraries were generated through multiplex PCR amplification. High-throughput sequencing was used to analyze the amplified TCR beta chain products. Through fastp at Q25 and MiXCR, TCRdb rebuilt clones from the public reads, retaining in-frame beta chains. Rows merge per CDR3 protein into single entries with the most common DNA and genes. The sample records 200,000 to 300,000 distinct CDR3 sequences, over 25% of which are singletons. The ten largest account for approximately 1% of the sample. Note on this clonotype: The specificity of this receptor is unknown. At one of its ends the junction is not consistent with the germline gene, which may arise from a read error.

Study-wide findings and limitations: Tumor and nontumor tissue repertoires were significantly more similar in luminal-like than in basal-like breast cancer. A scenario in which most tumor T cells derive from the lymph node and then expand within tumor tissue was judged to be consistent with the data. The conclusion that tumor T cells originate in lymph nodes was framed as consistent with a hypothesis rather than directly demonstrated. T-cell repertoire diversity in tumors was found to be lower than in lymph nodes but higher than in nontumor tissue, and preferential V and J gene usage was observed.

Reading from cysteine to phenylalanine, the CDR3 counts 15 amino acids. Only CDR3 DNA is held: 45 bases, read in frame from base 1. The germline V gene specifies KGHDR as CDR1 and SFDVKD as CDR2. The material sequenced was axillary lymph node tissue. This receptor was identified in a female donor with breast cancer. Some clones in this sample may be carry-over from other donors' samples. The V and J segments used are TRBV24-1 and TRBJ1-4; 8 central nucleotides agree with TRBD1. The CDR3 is CATSEGQGTNEKRFF. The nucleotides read TGTGCCACCAGTGAAGGACAGGGAACTAATGAAAAACGGTTTTTT.